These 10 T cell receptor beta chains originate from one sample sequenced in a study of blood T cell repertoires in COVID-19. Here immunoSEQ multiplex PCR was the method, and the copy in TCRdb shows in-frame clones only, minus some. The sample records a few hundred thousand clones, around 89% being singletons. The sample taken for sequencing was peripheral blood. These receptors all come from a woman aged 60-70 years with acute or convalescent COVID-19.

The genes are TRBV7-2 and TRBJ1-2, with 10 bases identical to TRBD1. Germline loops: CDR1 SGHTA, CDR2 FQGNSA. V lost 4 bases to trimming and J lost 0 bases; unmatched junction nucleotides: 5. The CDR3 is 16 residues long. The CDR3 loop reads CASSSRQGATNYGYTF. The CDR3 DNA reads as TGTGCCAGCAGCTCCAGACAGGGGGCTACTAACTATGGCTACACCTTC.

CDR3 sequence reads: CASTPTFSGNTIYF. The CDR3 nucleotides read TGTGCCAGTACCCCGACATTCTCTGGAAACACCATATATTTT. The genes are TRBV19 and TRBJ1-3; D call uncertain. The CDR3 spans 14 residues. Germline V gene sequence: CDR1 LNHDA, CDR2 SQIVND (reference sequence). Trimming shortened V by 7 bases and J by 0 bases, and 10 bases separated the two germline ends.

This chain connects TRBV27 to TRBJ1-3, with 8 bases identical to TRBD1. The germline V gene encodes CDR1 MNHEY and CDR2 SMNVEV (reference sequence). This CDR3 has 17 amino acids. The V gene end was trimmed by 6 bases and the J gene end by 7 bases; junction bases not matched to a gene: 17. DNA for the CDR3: TGTGCCAGCAGCCTGACCACTCTAGGACAGGGTCGGAACACCATATATTTT. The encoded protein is CASSLTTLGQGRNTIYF.

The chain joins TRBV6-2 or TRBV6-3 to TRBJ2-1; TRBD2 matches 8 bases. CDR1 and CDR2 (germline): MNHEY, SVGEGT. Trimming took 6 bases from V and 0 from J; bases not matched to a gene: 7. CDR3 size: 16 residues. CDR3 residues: CASSLPGGSSYNEQFF. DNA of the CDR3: TGTGCCAGCAGCCTCCCGGGGGGGAGCTCCTACAATGAGCAGTTCTTC.

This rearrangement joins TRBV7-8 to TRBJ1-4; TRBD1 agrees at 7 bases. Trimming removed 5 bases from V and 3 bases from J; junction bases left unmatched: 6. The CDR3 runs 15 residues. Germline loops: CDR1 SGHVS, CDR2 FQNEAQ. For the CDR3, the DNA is TGTGCCAGCAGCCCACTGGACAGGCCTAATGAAAAACTGTTTTTT. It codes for CASSPLDRPNEKLFF.

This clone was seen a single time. CDR3: CASSQSYEQYF. CDR3 nucleotide sequence: TGTGCCAGCAGTCAATCCTACGAGCAGTACTTC. The chain links TRBV25-1 to TRBJ2-7; no definite D call. This CDR3 contains 11 residues. Trimming left V 5 bases short and J 1 base short, with 3 bases between. The germline V gene encodes CDR1 MGHDK and CDR2 SYGVNS.

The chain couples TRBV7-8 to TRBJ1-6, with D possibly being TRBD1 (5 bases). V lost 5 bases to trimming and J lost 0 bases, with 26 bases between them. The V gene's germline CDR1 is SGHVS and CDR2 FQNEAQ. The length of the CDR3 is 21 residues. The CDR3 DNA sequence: TGTGCCAGCAGCCGCTTGACCATGCTTGCAGGGACTAGCTCCTATAATTCACCCCTCCACTTT. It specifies CASSRLTMLAGTSSYNSPLHF. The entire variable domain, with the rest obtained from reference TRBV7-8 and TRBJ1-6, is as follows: GAGVSQSPRYKVAKRGQDVALRCDPISGHVSLFWYQQALGQGPEFLTYFQNEAQLDKSGLPSDRFFAERPEGSVSTLKIQRTQQEDSAVYLCASSRLTMLAGTSSYNSPLHFGNGTRLTVT.

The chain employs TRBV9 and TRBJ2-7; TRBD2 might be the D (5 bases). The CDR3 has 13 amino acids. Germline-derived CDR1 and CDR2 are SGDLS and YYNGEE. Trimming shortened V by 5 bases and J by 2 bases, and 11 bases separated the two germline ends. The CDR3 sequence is CASSEGSAYEQYF. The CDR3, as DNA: TGTGCCAGCAGTGAAGGTAGCGCCTACGAGCAGTACTTC. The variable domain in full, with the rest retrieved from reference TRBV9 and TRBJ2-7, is DSGVTQTPKHLITATGQRVTLRCSPRSGDLSVYWYQQSLDQGLQFLIQYYNGEERAKGNILERFSAQQFPDLHSELNLSSLELGDSALYFCASSEGSAYEQYFGPGTRLTVT.

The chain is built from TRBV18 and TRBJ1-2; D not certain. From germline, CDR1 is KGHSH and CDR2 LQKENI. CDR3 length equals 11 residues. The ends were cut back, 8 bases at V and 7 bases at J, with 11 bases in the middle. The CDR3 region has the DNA TGTGCCAGCCCCCCCGTGAGTGGCTACACCTTC. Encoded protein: CASPPVSGYTF.

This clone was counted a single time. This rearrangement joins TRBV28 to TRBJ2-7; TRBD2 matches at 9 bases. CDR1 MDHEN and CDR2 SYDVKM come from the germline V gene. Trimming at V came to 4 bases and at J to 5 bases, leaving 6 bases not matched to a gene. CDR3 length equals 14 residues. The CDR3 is CASSSTSGWNEQYF. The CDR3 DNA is TGTGCCAGCAGTTCTACTAGCGGGTGGAACGAGCAGTACTTC.